These T cell receptor beta chains were read from a single sample in a study of post-analysis software for immune sequencing data. Each CDR3 protein is one row after TCRdb ran MiXCR on the PCR reads. The sample lists roughly 200,000 distinct CDR3 sequences, 25% to 30% occurring once. The sample taken for sequencing was blood. All receptors derive from a girl aged 2-17 years with multiple sclerosis. CDR3s include the opening cysteine and the closing phenylalanine or tryptophan. The order of the fields is V gene, D gene, clone size, J gene, CDR3 protein, CDR3 DNA. D genes are given only for firm matches. Only some rows state a clone size, as once, few, many or a class for expanded clones.

v_call: TRBV29-1; d_call: NA; clone_size: NA; j_call: TRBJ1-2; cdr3_aa: CSVLGSATYGYTF; cdr3_nt: TGCAGCGTTCTAGGTTCTGCCACTTATGGCTACACCTTC
v_call: TRBV20-1; d_call: TRBD2; clone_size: NA; j_call: TRBJ2-1; cdr3_aa: CSAGWTSGGEQFF; cdr3_nt: TGCAGTGCTGGGTGGACTAGCGGGGGGGAGCAGTTCTTC
v_call: TRBV12-3/TRBV12-4; d_call: NA; clone_size: many; j_call: TRBJ2-7; cdr3_aa: CASSFRLPYEQYF; cdr3_nt: TGTGCCAGCAGTTTCAGGCTCCCCTACGAGCAGTACTTC
v_call: TRBV7-9; d_call: NA; clone_size: NA; j_call: TRBJ1-6; cdr3_aa: CASSPSTYNSPPHF; cdr3_nt: TGTGCCAGCAGCCCCTCGACCTATAATTCACCCCCCCACTTT
v_call: TRBV18; d_call: NA; clone_size: few; j_call: TRBJ2-5; cdr3_aa: CASSPPAREETQYF; cdr3_nt: TGTGCCAGCTCACCACCTGCCCGAGAAGAGACCCAGTACTTC
v_call: TRBV20-1; d_call: NA; clone_size: many; j_call: TRBJ2-3; cdr3_aa: CSAPSPRDTTDTQYF; cdr3_nt: TGCAGTGCCCCCTCCCCTCGGGACACCACAGATACGCAGTATTTT
v_call: TRBV18; d_call: NA; clone_size: NA; j_call: TRBJ2-3; cdr3_aa: CASSPGEGTDTQYF; cdr3_nt: TGTGCCAGCTCACCCGGAGAGGGCACAGATACGCAGTATTTT
v_call: TRBV12-3/TRBV12-4; d_call: TRBD1; clone_size: many; j_call: TRBJ1-2; cdr3_aa: CASSGQGIGYTF; cdr3_nt: TGTGCCAGCAGTGGACAGGGGATCGGCTACACCTTC
v_call: TRBV28; d_call: TRBD1; clone_size: many; j_call: TRBJ2-7; cdr3_aa: CASSLRTGTYEQYF; cdr3_nt: TGTGCCAGCAGTCTACGGACAGGGACTTACGAGCAGTACTTC
v_call: TRBV6-5; d_call: NA; clone_size: NA; j_call: TRBJ2-6; cdr3_aa: CASSYGAGEGSGANVLTF; cdr3_nt: TGTGCCAGCAGTTACGGAGCAGGGGAGGGCTCTGGGGCCAACGTCCTGACTTTC
v_call: TRBV27; d_call: TRBD1; clone_size: NA; j_call: TRBJ2-1; cdr3_aa: CSPGTEGYNEQFF; cdr3_nt: TGTTCCCCCGGGACAGAAGGATACAATGAGCAGTTCTTC
v_call: TRBV6-6; d_call: NA; clone_size: many; j_call: TRBJ1-2; cdr3_aa: CASAWDNGYTF; cdr3_nt: TGTGCCAGCGCCTGGGATAATGGCTACACCTTC
v_call: TRBV5-1; d_call: TRBD1; clone_size: NA; j_call: TRBJ1-1; cdr3_aa: CASSLGQGTTEAFF; cdr3_nt: TGCGCCAGCAGCCTCGGACAGGGTACCACTGAAGCTTTCTTT
v_call: TRBV20-1; d_call: NA; clone_size: many; j_call: TRBJ2-1; cdr3_aa: CSARPRGNNEQFF; cdr3_nt: TGCAGTGCTAGACCGCGAGGGAACAATGAGCAGTTCTTC
v_call: TRBV10-3; d_call: NA; clone_size: NA; j_call: TRBJ2-1; cdr3_aa: CATGLDNEQFF; cdr3_nt: TGTGCCACCGGTCTAGACAATGAGCAGTTCTTC
v_call: TRBV10-3; d_call: TRBD1; clone_size: many; j_call: TRBJ2-5; cdr3_aa: CAISSDRGETQYF; cdr3_nt: TGTGCCATCAGCTCGGACAGGGGAGAGACCCAGTACTTC
v_call: TRBV6-6; d_call: TRBD1; clone_size: many; j_call: TRBJ2-1; cdr3_aa: CASSPQGSGNEQFF; cdr3_nt: TGTGCCAGCAGCCCACAGGGGTCCGGCAATGAGCAGTTCTTC
v_call: TRBV19; d_call: NA; clone_size: NA; j_call: TRBJ1-5; cdr3_aa: CASTPGDRTQPQHF; cdr3_nt: TGTGCCAGTACCCCCGGGGACCGGACTCAGCCCCAGCATTTT
v_call: TRBV24-1; d_call: TRBD2; clone_size: many; j_call: TRBJ2-1; cdr3_aa: CATSDPSGSSYNEQFF; cdr3_nt: TGTGCCACCAGTGACCCTAGCGGGAGCTCCTACAATGAGCAGTTCTTC
v_call: TRBV7-3; d_call: TRBD1; clone_size: many; j_call: TRBJ2-7; cdr3_aa: CASSLTGGVYEQYF; cdr3_nt: TGTGCCAGCAGCTTAACAGGGGGCGTCTACGAGCAGTACTTC
v_call: TRBV5-5; d_call: TRBD1; clone_size: NA; j_call: TRBJ2-3; cdr3_aa: CASSFRLPGQGADTQYF; cdr3_nt: TGTGCCAGCAGCTTCAGACTACCGGGACAGGGCGCAGATACGCAGTATTTT
v_call: TRBV18; d_call: NA; clone_size: few; j_call: TRBJ2-1; cdr3_aa: CASYQGITGRWFF; cdr3_nt: TGTGCCAGCTACCAGGGGATAACAGGGAGGTGGTTCTTC
v_call: TRBV25-1; d_call: NA; clone_size: NA; j_call: TRBJ2-7; cdr3_aa: CASSEFQYPCEQYF; cdr3_nt: TGTGCCAGCAGTGAATTTCAATACCCCTGCGAGCAGTACTTC
v_call: TRBV18; d_call: TRBD2; clone_size: NA; j_call: TRBJ2-2; cdr3_aa: CASSRDRGTSGHTGELFF; cdr3_nt: TGTGCCAGCTCACGGGACAGAGGGACTAGCGGACACACCGGGGAGCTGTTTTTT
v_call: TRBV7-2; d_call: NA; clone_size: many; j_call: TRBJ2-1; cdr3_aa: CASSLLRLNEQFF; cdr3_nt: TGTGCCAGCAGCTTACTTAGGCTCAATGAGCAGTTCTTC
v_call: TRBV6-1; d_call: NA; clone_size: many; j_call: TRBJ2-1; cdr3_aa: CASRLRGMSYNEQFF; cdr3_nt: TGTGCCAGCAGGCTCCGAGGGATGTCCTACAATGAGCAGTTCTTC
v_call: TRBV4-1; d_call: TRBD2; clone_size: many; j_call: TRBJ2-5; cdr3_aa: CASSHLVAGGGETQYF; cdr3_nt: TGCGCCAGCAGCCATCTCGTCGCGGGAGGGGGTGAGACCCAGTACTTC
v_call: TRBV3-1; d_call: TRBD1; clone_size: NA; j_call: TRBJ2-1; cdr3_aa: CASSREGTGIVFF; cdr3_nt: TGTGCCAGCAGCCGAGAAGGGACAGGGATTGTGTTCTTC
v_call: TRBV29-1; d_call: NA; clone_size: many; j_call: TRBJ2-1; cdr3_aa: CSVDRSSYNEQFF; cdr3_nt: TGCAGCGTTGACAGGAGCTCCTACAATGAGCAGTTCTTC
v_call: TRBV5-1; d_call: NA; clone_size: NA; j_call: TRBJ2-7; cdr3_aa: CASSPAGTDYEQYF; cdr3_nt: TGCGCCAGCAGCCCGGCGGGGACAGACTACGAGCAGTACTTC
v_call: TRBV20-1; d_call: TRBD1; clone_size: few; j_call: TRBJ1-4; cdr3_aa: CSARGGQDATNEKLFF; cdr3_nt: TGCAGTGCTAGAGGGGGACAGGATGCAACTAATGAAAAACTGTTTTTT